This T cell receptor (beta chain) was sequenced for a study of Ad26.COV2.S vaccination and SARS-CoV-2 variants. Noted treatment: approximately 18 received Ad26.COV2.S at low or high dose, single or two shots; about 5 received placebo; per-sample allocation not given. Sampling took place 63 days after the first vaccine or placebo injection. Using immunoSEQ multiplex PCR, the repertoire was profiled, and TCRdb retains in-frame clones only, with some absent. The sample carries hundreds of thousands of clones, 70% to 90% recorded once. The germline V gene encodes CDR1 LGHNA and CDR2 YSLEER. The CDR3 contains 15 residues. V was pared by 0 bases and J by 4 bases, with 9 bases between.

The material was peripheral blood, obtained in a trial of Ad26.COV2.S vaccine versus placebo. This chain connects TRBV4-3 to TRBJ2-2, with unresolved D. This receptor was taken from a person between 18 and 59 years old who received the Ad26.COV2.S COVID-19 vaccine or a placebo. CDR3 loop: CASSQDRLVTGELFF. The CDR3 DNA is TGCGCCAGCAGCCAAGATCGGCTAGTCACCGGGGAGCTGTTTTTT.